This T cell receptor (beta chain) is drawn from a study of T-cell memory formation after mild COVID-19. Study information: TCR clustering was largely donor specific. Regarding the study as a whole: Most CD4+ clones that shrank were in CM and EM, while CD8+ ones turned up in EMRA.

Constant-segment primers served in 5'RACE that generated TCR alpha and TCR beta cDNA libraries bearing sample barcodes and UMIs. TCRdb processed the 5' RACE reads anew with MiXCR; each CDR3 protein has one entry. The table has 250,000 to 300,000 distinct CDR3 sequences, roughly 18% seen once. The CDR3 is 14 residues long. The V end was cut by 4 bases, the J end by 4 bases, with 10 bases between. Germline V lookup: CDR1 MNHEY, CDR2 SVGAGI. About this clonotype itself: The target antigen is unknown.

The sample was PBMCs or a T cell subset sorted from them (not recorded which). The chain combines TRBV6-5 with TRBJ2-2; D is unresolved. This receptor was obtained from a man aged 18 to 29 who had mild COVID-19 (a few samples of this study predate the infection). Cell type and time point are not known. The CDR3 DNA reads TGTGCCAGCAGTTGGCAGCAAGGCACCGGGGAGCTGTTTTTT. This gives the protein CASSWQQGTGELFF.